Below, 14 T cell receptor beta chains from the same sample are listed, as sequenced in a study of regulatory T cells in long-lasting Graves disease (dated by TCRdb to the early 2020s). Libraries were constructed by multiplex PCR. For sequencing, an Illumina HiSeq 4000 was employed. iRepertoire HTBI primers and Arm-PCR amplification of CDR3 regions were used to construct TCR beta libraries. Using fastp trimming at Q25 and MiXCR clonotype assembly, TCRdb reanalyzed the public sequencing data and kept in-frame beta chains. All rows with the same CDR3 protein become a single entry with the most common DNA and genes. In all, the sample holds 500,000 to 800,000 distinct CDR3 sequences, and around 30% of those were seen once. The ten largest clones take up 40% to 50% of the sample. Read against the paper, the sample's time point label means: persistent/refractory GD, antithyroid drugs over 5 years with positive TRAb. For both TCR sequencing and RNA sequencing, RNA was extracted from PBMCs using TRIzol.

The starting material was peripheral blood mononuclear cells (PBMCs), obtained when the disease was refractory, from a patient treated with antithyroid drugs. The origin of the receptors is a female donor with Graves disease.

This clonotype was counted at least ten times. This chain joins TRBV29-1 and TRBJ1-1; a weak D match, TRBD1 (6 bases). The germline V gene has CDR1 SQVTM and CDR2 ANQGSEA. Trimming cost V 5 bases and J 5 bases, with 18 bases left between them. CDR3 length equals 14 residues. This CDR3 reads CSVQPTGRKTEAFF. CDR3 nucleotides: TGCAGCGTTCAACCGACAGGAAGGAAAACTGAAGCTTTCTTT.

The chain employs TRBV6-2 or TRBV6-3 and TRBJ1-1, with D perhaps TRBD1 (5 bases). The CDR3 consists of 16 residues. CDR1 MNHEY and CDR2 SVGEGT come from the germline V gene. V shed 2 bases and J shed 5 bases, with 18 bases lying between them. CDR3 in amino acids: CASSYRPQGVGTEAFF. The CDR3 nucleotides read TGTGCCAGCAGTTACCGACCTCAGGGTGTTGGAACTGAAGCTTTCTTT.

The rearrangement links TRBV7-9 to TRBJ1-1, with no clear D. This CDR3 contains 17 residues. V lost 1 base, J lost 1 base, and 16 bases lay in between. The germline gives CDR1 SEHNR, CDR2 FQNEAQ (reference sequence). The CDR3 sequence is CASSLGRGGWTNTEAFF. CDR3 nucleotide sequence: TGTGCCAGCAGCTTAGGACGAGGTGGTTGGACGAACACTGAAGCTTTCTTT.

The J gene is TRBJ1-6, the V gene TRBV19; 7 bases fit TRBD1. With 4 bases clipped from V and 10 bases from J, the junction kept 4 bases outside the gene matches. This CDR3 comprises 13 residues. Per the germline V gene, CDR1 is LNHDA and CDR2 is SQIVND (reference sequence). CDR3 DNA: TGTGCCAGTAGTACACAGGGGTTATCACCCCTCCACTTT. It specifies CASSTQGLSPLHF.

CDR3 sequence (DNA): TGTGCCAGCAGCTTAGTACCGACAACTGGAAACACCATATATTTT. Residues: CASSLVPTTGNTIYF. The rearrangement links TRBV11-3 to TRBJ1-3; the D is unclear. The CDR3 has 15 residues. Per the germline V gene, CDR1 is SGHNT and CDR2 is YENEEA. The V end lost 1 base, the J end lost 2 bases, and 9 bases lay between the germline ends.

This clonotype was seen a handful of times. The genes are TRBV5-1 and TRBJ2-4; tentatively, D is TRBD2 (6 bases). The CDR3 has 13 amino acids. V lost 0 bases and J lost 14, with 15 bases in between. In germline, CDR1 is SGHRS, CDR2 YFSETQ. CDR3 protein: CASSLGPGDKKYF. Written as DNA, the CDR3 is TGCGCCAGCAGCTTGGGGCCGGGGGATAAGAAGTACTTC.

A remark on this clonotype: Germline is not matched at one junction end, which may reflect a read error. The rearrangement joins TRBV7-9 to TRBJ2-5; D not certain. Germline V gene data show CDR1 as SEHNR and CDR2 as FQNEAQ (reference sequence). The CDR3 length is 15 residues. CDR3 sequence reads: CASSLDRRPLEAQYF. The CDR3 bases are TGTGCCAGCAGCTTAGACCGCCGCCCTTTAGAGGCCCAGTACTTC.

The chain joins TRBV29-1 to TRBJ1-1; TRBD1 might be the D (6 bases). Germline V gene data show CDR1 as SQVTM and CDR2 as ANQGSEA. The CDR3 totals 12 residues. The V and J ends lost 4 bases and 4 bases respectively, with 10 bases between them. In DNA, the CDR3 is TGCAGCGTTGTAAGGGGGAGCACTGAAGCTTTCTTT. Its protein is CSVVRGSTEAFF.

The rearrangement joins TRBV10-3 to TRBJ2-5; the match to TRBD1 covers 9 bases. With V trimmed by 6 bases and J by 5 bases, 10 bases remained unmatched. The CDR3 consists of 15 residues. Germline V gives CDR1 ENHRY, CDR2 SYGVKD. In DNA, the CDR3 is TGTGCCATCAGCGCCGGGACAGGGTTGAGGGAGACCCAGTACTTC. Its translation is CAISAGTGLRETQYF.

The chain is built from TRBV12-5 and TRBJ2-2, with 7 positions matching TRBD1. CDR1 and CDR2 (germline): LGHNT, FRNRAP. CDR3 length: 16 residues. V gave up 4 bases and J gave up 0 bases; unmatched junction bases: 5. CDR3 sequence (DNA): TGTGCTAGTGGTTCGACAGGGCTCGCGAACACCGGGGAGCTGTTTTTT. It encodes CASGSTGLANTGELFF.

The rearrangement links TRBV28 to TRBJ2-1, with a weak D call TRBD2 (5 bases). CDR1 is MDHEN and CDR2 is SYDVKM in the germline V gene. This CDR3 has 17 residues. V lost 6 bases and J lost 12, with 30 bases in between. CDR3 loop: CASSYPRKALAPWAQFF. As DNA, the CDR3 is TGTGCCAGCAGCTACCCGAGGAAGGCCCTAGCTCCTTGGGCGCAGTTCTTC.

There are a few counts of this clonotype. The J gene is TRBJ1-4, the V gene TRBV7-2; no reliable D call. The CDR3 length is 15 residues. Trimming cost V 2 bases and J 1 base, with 8 bases left between them. Germline V gene data show CDR1 as SGHTA and CDR2 as FQGNSA. The CDR3 loop reads CASSLHGETNEKLFF. As DNA, the CDR3 is TGTGCCAGCAGCTTACACGGAGAAACTAATGAAAAACTGTTTTTT. Full variable domain (rest looked up from reference TRBV7-2 and TRBJ1-4): GAGVSQSPSNKVTEKGKDVELRCDPISGHTALYWYRQSLGQGLEFLIYFQGNSAPDKSGLPSDRFSAERTGGSVSTLTIQRTQQEDSAVYLCASSLHGETNEKLFFGSGTQLSVL.

Concerning this clonotype: A read error may explain this, as a much larger clone is one base away. This chain joins TRBV28 and TRBJ2-7; 10 bases are a match to TRBD2. Trimming at V came to 8 bases and at J to 3 bases, leaving 16 bases not matched to a gene. The germline gives CDR1 MDHEN, CDR2 SYDVKM. This CDR3 spans 17 amino acids. CDR3 DNA sequence: TGTGCCAGCTCACCTAAGTCGCGTACTAGCGGGGACTACGAGCAGTACTTC. Residues: CASSPKSRTSGDYEQYF.

The V gene is TRBV30, the J gene TRBJ2-7, with TRBD1 identical over 8 bases. Germline trimming cut 1 base from V and 4 bases from J; bases unmatched to any gene: 12. CDR1 GTSNPN and CDR2 SVGIG come from the germline V gene (reference sequence). The length of the CDR3 is 16 residues. DNA of the CDR3: TGTGCCTGGAGTGGGGGAACAGGGGGGTCAGGGTACGAGCAGTACTTC. Protein: CAWSGGTGGSGYEQYF.